This T cell receptor beta chain comes out of a study of tumor-infiltrating lymphocytes in primary liver carcinoma. As regards this clonotype: Sequence at one end of the junction differs from germline and may be a read error.

Unsorted bulk tissue of roughly 20-31 mg yielded co-extracted RNA and DNA. Patients had chronic HBV infection and were treatment-naive. Priming with a constant-region primer yielded TCR beta cDNA from about 540 ng total RNA. ARM-PCR was slightly modified, and three nested multiplex PCR rounds with it gave rise to the TCR beta libraries. Researchers ran the first two PCR rounds for approximately 10 cycles each with TRBV1-TRBV30 forward primers and a C-beta reverse primer. TCRdb analysed the multiplex PCR reads with MiXCR anew, one entry per CDR3 protein. The table includes about 30,000 distinct CDR3 sequences, roughly 78% detected once. CDR1 and CDR2 (germline): MNHEY, SVGAGI. The CDR3 loop spans 18 amino acids.

The sequence was obtained from a woman in her 30s with primary liver carcinoma and hepatitis B virus infection. The V and J genes are TRBV6-5 and TRBJ2-6; 7 positions match TRBD1. The sample consisted of liver tumor tissue from sampling region 3. The sample's subset: tumor region T3, left-lateral pole. The CDR3 nucleotides read TGTGCCATCAAGACATATAGGGGGCGCGTCTCTGGGGCCAACGTCCTAACTTTC. Translated, it gives CAIKTYRGRVSGANVLTF.